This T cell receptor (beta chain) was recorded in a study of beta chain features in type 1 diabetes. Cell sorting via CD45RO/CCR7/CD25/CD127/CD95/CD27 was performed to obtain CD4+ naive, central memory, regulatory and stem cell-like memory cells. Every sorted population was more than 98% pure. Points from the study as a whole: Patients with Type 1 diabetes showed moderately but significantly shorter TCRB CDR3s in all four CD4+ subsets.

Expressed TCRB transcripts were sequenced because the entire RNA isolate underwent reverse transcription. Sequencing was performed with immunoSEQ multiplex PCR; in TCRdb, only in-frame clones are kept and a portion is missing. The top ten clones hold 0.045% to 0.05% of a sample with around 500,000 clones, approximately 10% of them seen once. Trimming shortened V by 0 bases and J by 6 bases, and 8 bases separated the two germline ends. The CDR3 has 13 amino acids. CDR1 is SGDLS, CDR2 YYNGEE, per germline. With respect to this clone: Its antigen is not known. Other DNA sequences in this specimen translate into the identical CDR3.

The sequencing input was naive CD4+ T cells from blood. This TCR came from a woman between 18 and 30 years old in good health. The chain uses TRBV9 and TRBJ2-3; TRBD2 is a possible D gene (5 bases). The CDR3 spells CASSVATGDTQYF. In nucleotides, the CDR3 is TGTGCCAGCAGCGTAGCGACGGGGGATACGCAGTATTTT.